Below, 5 T cell receptor beta chains from the same sample are listed, as sequenced in a study of Graves' ophthalmopathy and Graves' hyperthyroidism. Beta-chain TCR CDR3 regions were amplified from RNA transcripts. The first-round RT-PCR employed HTBI primers together with the Qiagen OneStep RT-PCR kit. A multiplex PCR was then performed as the second round. Using its own MiXCR run on the multiplex PCR reads, TCRdb lists one record per CDR3 protein. Among roughly 350,000 distinct CDR3 sequences listed, about 18% were seen once. Sequenced input: peripheral blood. These TCRs come from an adult woman with stable Graves' hyperthyroidism.

This clonotype was observed at least ten times. The chain carries TRBV7-8 and TRBJ1-1, with D perhaps TRBD1 (6 bases). CDR1 and CDR2 (germline): SGHVS, FQNEAQ. The CDR3 extends over 14 amino acids. V was cut by 1 base and J by 6 bases, with 12 bases left in between. The CDR3 here is CASSLVGGTPEAFF. As DNA, the CDR3 is TGTGCCAGCAGCTTAGTAGGGGGAACTCCTGAAGCTTTCTTT.

Regarding this clonotype: The junction departs from the called germline gene at one end, perhaps through a read error. V and J are TRBV9 and TRBJ1-2; 7 bases agree with TRBD1. The length of the CDR3 is 15 residues. Germline V CDR1 and CDR2: SGDLS, YYNGEE. For the CDR3, the DNA is TGTGCCGGCAGCGATGGGGACAGAGCTAACTATGGCTACACCTTC. Translating gives CAGSDGDRANYGYTF.

The chain uses TRBV11-2 and TRBJ2-7; no clear D. The CDR3 is made up of 16 amino acids. The V gene lost 4 bases and the J gene lost 9 bases, with 25 bases spanning the gap. Germline loops: CDR1 SGHAT, CDR2 FQNNGV. CDR3 amino acids: CASSSTSTSLHFGQYF. The CDR3 DNA is TGTGCCAGCAGCTCCACATCGACATCCCTGCACTTCGGGCAGTACTTC.

This clonotype showed up many times. This chain uses TRBV20-1 with TRBJ2-7, with 7 nucleotides matching TRBD2. Germline values: CDR1 DFQATT, CDR2 SNEGSKA (reference sequence). Trimming removed 3 bases from V and 4 bases from J; junction bases left unmatched: 9. The CDR3 runs to 14 residues. The CDR3 DNA sequence: TGCAGTGCTAGTCCGGAGCGGGATCAGTACGAGCAGTACTTC. It codes for CSASPERDQYEQYF.

This clonotype was found many times. V usage is TRBV28 and J usage is TRBJ2-7; D gene uncertain. Per the germline V gene, CDR1 is MDHEN and CDR2 is SYDVKM. V was shortened by 2 bases and J by 4 bases, with 12 bases between the two germline ends. The CDR3 covers 14 residues. The CDR3 reads CASSLPFYPYEQYF. The CDR3 nucleotides read TGTGCCAGCAGTTTACCCTTTTATCCGTACGAGCAGTACTTC.